This T cell receptor beta chain is from a study of shared clonotypes between healthy human individuals. With regard to this clone: Antigen: not known.

The CDR3 sequence is 15 residues long. In germline, CDR1 is SGHRS, CDR2 YFSETQ. V shed 4 bases, J shed 6 bases, and the junction held 10 bases outside the gene matches. The study, taken as a whole, reports: Sampling used blood alone; tissue repertoires probably differ. Clonotype sharing across four donors was observed for around 4.8% of naive CD4 clonotypes.

Original processing notes: For the immunoSEQ data, sequences were junction-only without quality scores, so filtering differed. Libraries were prepared by immunoSEQ multiplex PCR; TCRdb keeps only in-frame clonotypes and omits some of them. V and J calls and clone size are given by that table; D and trimming were obtained from the DNA. The data contain roughly 110,000 clones, roughly two thirds of them singletons. This sequence originates from a woman under 40 in good health. The chain uses TRBV5-1 and TRBJ2-3, with 8 bases fitting TRBD2. Specimen: memory CD8+ T cells sorted from blood. Subset defined: CD45RO+ cells pooled with CCR7-negative TemRA cells. DNA of the CDR3: TGCGCCAGCAGCCCGAGAGCGGGAGTTGCTGATACGCAGTATTTT. Amino acid sequence: CASSPRAGVADTQYF.